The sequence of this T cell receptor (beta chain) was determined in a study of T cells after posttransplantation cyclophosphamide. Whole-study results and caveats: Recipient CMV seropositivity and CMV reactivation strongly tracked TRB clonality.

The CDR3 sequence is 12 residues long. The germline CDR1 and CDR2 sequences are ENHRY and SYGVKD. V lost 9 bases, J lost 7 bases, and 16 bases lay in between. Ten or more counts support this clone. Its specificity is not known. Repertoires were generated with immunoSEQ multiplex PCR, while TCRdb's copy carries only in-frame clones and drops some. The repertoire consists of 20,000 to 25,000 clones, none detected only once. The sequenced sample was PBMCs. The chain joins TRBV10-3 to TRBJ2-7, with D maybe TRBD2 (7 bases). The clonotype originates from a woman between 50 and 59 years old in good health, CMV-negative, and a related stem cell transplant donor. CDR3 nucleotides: TGTGCCATAATGGGGGGGCTCGGAGAGCAGTACTTC. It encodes CAIMGGLGEQYF.